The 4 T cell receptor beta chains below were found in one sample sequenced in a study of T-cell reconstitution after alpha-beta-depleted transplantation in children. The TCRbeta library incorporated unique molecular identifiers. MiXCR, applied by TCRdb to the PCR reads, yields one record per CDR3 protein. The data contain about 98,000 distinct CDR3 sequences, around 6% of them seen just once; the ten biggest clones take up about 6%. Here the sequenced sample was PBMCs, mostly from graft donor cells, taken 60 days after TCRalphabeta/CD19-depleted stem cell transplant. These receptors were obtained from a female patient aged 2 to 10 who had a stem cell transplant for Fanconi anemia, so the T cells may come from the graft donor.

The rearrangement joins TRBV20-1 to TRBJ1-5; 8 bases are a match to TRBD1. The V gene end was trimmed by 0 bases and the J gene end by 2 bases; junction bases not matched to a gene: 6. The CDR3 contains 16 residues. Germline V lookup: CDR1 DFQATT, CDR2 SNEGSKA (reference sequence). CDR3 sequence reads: CSAREPRGQGNQPQHF. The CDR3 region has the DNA TGCAGTGCTAGAGAGCCTCGGGGACAGGGCAATCAGCCCCAGCATTTT.

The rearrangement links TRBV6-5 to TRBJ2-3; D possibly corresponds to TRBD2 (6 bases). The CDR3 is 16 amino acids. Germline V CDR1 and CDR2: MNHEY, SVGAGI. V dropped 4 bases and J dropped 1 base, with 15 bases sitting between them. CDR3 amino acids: CASSFRGGIGTDTQYF. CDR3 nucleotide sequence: TGTGCCAGCAGTTTCCGTGGGGGGATCGGCACAGATACGCAGTATTTT.

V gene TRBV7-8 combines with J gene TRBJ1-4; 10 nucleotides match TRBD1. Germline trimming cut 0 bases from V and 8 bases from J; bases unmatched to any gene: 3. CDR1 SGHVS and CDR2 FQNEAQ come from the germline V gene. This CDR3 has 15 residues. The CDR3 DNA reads TGTGCCAGCAGCTTAGCGGGGACAGGGGCCGAAAAACTGTTTTTT. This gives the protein CASSLAGTGAEKLFF.

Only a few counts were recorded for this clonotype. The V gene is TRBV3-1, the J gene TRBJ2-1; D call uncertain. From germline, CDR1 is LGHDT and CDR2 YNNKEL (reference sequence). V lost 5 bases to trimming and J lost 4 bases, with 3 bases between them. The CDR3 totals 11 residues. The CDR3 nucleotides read TGTGCCAGCAGCAATTACAATGAGCAGTTCTTC. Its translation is CASSNYNEQFF.